This T cell receptor beta chain was retrieved from a study of early T cells in non-severe SARS-CoV-2 infection. The library protocol tagged individual cDNA molecules with unique molecular identifiers. TCRdb analysed the 5' RACE reads with MiXCR anew, one entry per CDR3 protein. This table holds about 81,000 distinct CDR3 sequences, roughly 5.7% found once. Germline lookup yields CDR1 MNHNS and CDR2 SASEGT. This CDR3 spans 18 amino acids. The V gene lost 3 bases and the J gene lost 0 bases, with 20 bases spanning the gap. The sequence was collected from an adult who was a healthcare worker with PCR-confirmed SARS-CoV-2 infection or an uninfected control (not recorded which). The chain uses TRBV6-1 and TRBJ1-2; tentative D call: TRBD1 (5 bases). The material sequenced was whole blood. The CDR3 sequence: CASSEQWAPQGTNYGYTF. As DNA, the CDR3 is TGTGCCAGCAGTGAGCAGTGGGCTCCCCAGGGTACTAACTATGGCTACACCTTC.